The next 13 T cell receptor beta chains were all read from a single sample in a study of beta chain features in type 1 diabetes. Expressed TCRB transcripts were sequenced after all isolated RNA was converted to cDNA. Clones were sequenced by immunoSEQ multiplex PCR, and TCRdb holds only the in-frame ones, with some missing. The data show roughly 290,000 clones, about 8% seen once. The sequenced sample was central memory CD4+ T cells from blood. Source of these receptors: a woman under 30 in good health.

This clone was seen just once. The chain combines TRBV20-1 with TRBJ2-3; the D is unclear. The V and J ends lost 6 bases and 14 bases respectively, with 18 bases between them. Germline loops: CDR1 DFQATT, CDR2 SNEGSKA (reference sequence). The CDR3 contains 11 residues. CDR3 DNA sequence: TGCAGTGCCCTTAGAAAGGATCGATGGTATTTT. It translates to CSALRKDRWYF.

This clone showed up just a few times. The CDR3 region is CSVEETARVTQYF. DNA for the CDR3: TGCAGCGTTGAAGAAACGGCACGGGTTACGCAGTATTTT. The chain carries TRBV29-1 and TRBJ2-3; D remains ambiguous. CDR1 is SQVTM and CDR2 is ANQGSEA in the germline V gene. The CDR3 consists of 13 residues. V was trimmed by 0 bases and J by 8 bases, leaving 12 bases between them.

In this sample, this clone turned up a few times. The chain combines TRBV28 with TRBJ2-7; 7 bases match TRBD1. Trimming cost V 7 bases and J 6 bases; bases outside gene matches: 9. This CDR3 spans 13 amino acids. From germline, CDR1 is MDHEN and CDR2 SYDVKM. The chain's CDR3 is CASTSSQGREQYV. DNA of the CDR3: TGTGCCAGCACATCGTCACAGGGGCGCGAGCAGTACGTC.

CDR3 sequence reads: CASSPSGLAGSREQFF. The CDR3 DNA follows: TGTGCCAGCAGCCCCTCGGGACTAGCGGGGTCTCGTGAGCAGTTCTTC. The chain joins TRBV28 to TRBJ2-1; 13 positions match TRBD2. CDR3 length: 16 residues. After removal of 6 bases from V and 9 bases from J, the junction contained 11 bases not matched to a gene. The germline V gene has CDR1 MDHEN and CDR2 SYDVKM.

Many counts were recorded for this clone. The sample contains more than one DNA sequence encoding this CDR3. The chain recombines TRBV5-4 with TRBJ1-1, with 9 bases that match TRBD1. Germline lookup yields CDR1 SGHNT and CDR2 YYREEE (reference sequence). This CDR3 spans 14 amino acids. V trimming: 4 bases; J trimming: 5 bases; junction bases outside the gene matches: 6. CDR3 in DNA: TGTGCCAGCAGCCGGCGGGACAGGGATACTGAAGCTTTCTTT. Its translation: CASSRRDRDTEAFF.

In this sample, this clone turned up a few times. V is TRBV6-1 and J is TRBJ2-3; D is undetermined. V lost 8 bases, J lost 6 bases, and 12 bases lay in between. Germline-derived CDR1 and CDR2 are MNHNS and SASEGT. The CDR3 loop spans 12 amino acids. The CDR3 region is CASGSGWDTQYF. CDR3 DNA: TGTGCCAGCGGGTCCGGTTGGGATACGCAGTATTTT.

Here the CDR3 reads CASSLFPSPNEKLFF. Written as DNA, the CDR3 is TGTGCCAGCAGCTTATTCCCTTCCCCGAATGAAAAACTGTTTTTT. The chain links TRBV7-9 to TRBJ1-4, with D hard to call. This CDR3 region has 15 residues. CDR1 SEHNR and CDR2 FQNEAQ come from the germline V gene (reference sequence). With 2 bases removed from V and 5 bases from J, the gap between germline ends came to 12 bases.

V usage is TRBV18 and J usage is TRBJ1-3; D is perhaps TRBD1 (5 bases). The CDR3 has 15 amino acids. CDR1 is KGHSH, CDR2 LQKENI, per germline. Trimming cost V 4 bases and J 5 bases, with 15 bases left between them. CDR3 region: CASSRPGSTRNTIYF. CDR3 DNA: TGTGCCAGCTCACGCCCAGGGTCCACCCGAAACACCATATATTTT.

V is TRBV27 and J is TRBJ2-5, with TRBD2 matching over 7 bases. Germline V gene data show CDR1 as MNHEY and CDR2 as SMNVEV (reference sequence). The trim removed 4 bases at V and 5 bases at J, leaving 10 bases unmatched. CDR3 length: 15 amino acids. The CDR3 coding sequence is TGTGCCAGCAGTTCCTCCGGACTAGATGGGGAGACCCAGTACTTC. Translating gives CASSSSGLDGETQYF.

This clone was recorded many times. The chain has TRBV29-1 and TRBJ1-1, with a tentative D call TRBD1 (5 bases). Trimming left V 4 bases short and J 0 bases short, with 9 bases between. CDR1 SQVTM and CDR2 ANQGSEA come from the germline V gene. This CDR3 has 13 residues. For the CDR3, the DNA is TGCAGCGTTGCCGGGACTATGAACACTGAAGCTTTCTTT. It specifies CSVAGTMNTEAFF.

This clone was recorded at least ten times. Within the sample, other DNA sequences also encode this same CDR3. The genes are TRBV12-5 and TRBJ1-1; D not certain. From germline, CDR1 is LGHNT and CDR2 FRNRAP. This CDR3 spans 13 amino acids. Deletions cut 4 bases from V and 1 base from J, with 7 bases between. DNA for the CDR3: TGTGCTAGTGGTTCCAACGGGAACACTGAAGCTTTCTTT. It specifies CASGSNGNTEAFF.

The sample holds many counts of this clone. This rearrangement joins TRBV5-1 to TRBJ2-1, with TRBD2 as a possible D gene (6 bases). The germline gives CDR1 SGHRS, CDR2 YFSETQ. V dropped 4 bases and J dropped 7 bases, with 21 bases sitting between them. The CDR3 is 16 residues long. The CDR3 DNA sequence: TGCGCCAGCAGCAAAGTCCCCGGGACTGGGACTAATGAGCAGTTCTTC. Residues: CASSKVPGTGTNEQFF.

The gene calls are TRBV25-1 and TRBJ2-1; TRBD1 matches at 9 bases. Germline CDR1 and CDR2: MGHDK and SYGVNS. CDR3 length equals 16 residues. V dropped 0 bases and J dropped 5; count of bases not matched to a gene: 5. This CDR3 reads CASSEYETGGNNEQFF. CDR3 bases: TGTGCCAGCAGTGAATATGAGACAGGGGGAAACAATGAGCAGTTCTTC.